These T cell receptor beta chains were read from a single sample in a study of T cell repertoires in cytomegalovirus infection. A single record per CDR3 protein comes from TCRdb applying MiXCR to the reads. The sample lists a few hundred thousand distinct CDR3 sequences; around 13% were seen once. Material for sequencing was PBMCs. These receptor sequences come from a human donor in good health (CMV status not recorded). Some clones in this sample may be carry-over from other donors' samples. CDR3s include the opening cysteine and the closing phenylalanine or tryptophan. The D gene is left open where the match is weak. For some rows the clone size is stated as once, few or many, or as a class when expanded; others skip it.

cdr3_aa: CASSFSLRSSTDTQYF
cdr3_nt: TGTGCCAGCAGTTTTTCCCTGCGTTCTAGCACAGATACGCAGTATTTT
j_call: TRBJ2-3
v_call: TRBV12-3/TRBV12-4
d_call: -
clone_size: many

cdr3_aa: CASSYSSASRDTQYF
cdr3_nt: TGTGCCAGCAGTTACTCGTCGGCTAGCCGAGATACGCAGTATTTT
j_call: TRBJ2-3
v_call: TRBV6-2/TRBV6-3
d_call: -
clone_size: -

cdr3_aa: CSASLDGEVYEQYF
cdr3_nt: TGCAGTGCCTCCCTGGACGGGGAGGTCTACGAGCAGTACTTC
j_call: TRBJ2-7
v_call: TRBV20-1
d_call: -
clone_size: -

cdr3_aa: CASSYRPGLAGGPGKNIQYF
cdr3_nt: TGTGCCAGCAGCTATAGGCCCGGACTAGCGGGAGGGCCGGGCAAAAACATTCAGTACTTC
j_call: TRBJ2-4
v_call: TRBV7-2
d_call: TRBD2
clone_size: many

cdr3_aa: CASSNGLEYTEAFF
cdr3_nt: TGTGCCAGCAGTAACGGACTGGAATACACTGAAGCTTTCTTT
j_call: TRBJ1-1
v_call: TRBV12-3/TRBV12-4
d_call: -
clone_size: -

cdr3_aa: CASSPTRGLDGYTF
cdr3_nt: TGTGCCAGCAGTCCGACCAGGGGGCTGGATGGCTACACCTTC
j_call: TRBJ1-2
v_call: TRBV12-3/TRBV12-4
d_call: TRBD1
clone_size: few

cdr3_aa: CSVAQRRRTDTQYF
cdr3_nt: TGCAGCGTTGCTCAACGGAGACGCACAGATACGCAGTATTTT
j_call: TRBJ2-3
v_call: TRBV29-1
d_call: -
clone_size: -

cdr3_aa: CASSPNTGDGEQYF
cdr3_nt: TGTGCCAGCTCACCGAACACAGGAGACGGCGAGCAGTACTTC
j_call: TRBJ2-7
v_call: TRBV18
d_call: -
clone_size: few

cdr3_aa: CASSGRGTSGYEQYF
cdr3_nt: TGTGCCAGCAGCGGGAGGGGGACTAGCGGCTACGAGCAGTACTTC
j_call: TRBJ2-7
v_call: TRBV5-4
d_call: TRBD2
clone_size: many

cdr3_aa: CSGGDSETQYF
cdr3_nt: TGCAGCGGCGGGGATTCGGAGACCCAGTACTTC
j_call: TRBJ2-5
v_call: TRBV29-1
d_call: -
clone_size: few

cdr3_aa: CASSLQGRGSGEQYF
cdr3_nt: TGTGCCAGCAGTTTACAAGGTCGGGGGTCGGGGGAGCAGTACTTC
j_call: TRBJ2-7
v_call: TRBV28
d_call: -
clone_size: -

cdr3_aa: CASSQGQYGYTF
cdr3_nt: TGTGCCAGCAGCCAAGGACAGTATGGCTACACCTTC
j_call: TRBJ1-2
v_call: TRBV4-2
d_call: -
clone_size: few

cdr3_aa: CASRSGGQETQYF
cdr3_nt: TGTGCCAGTAGAAGCGGGGGACAAGAGACCCAGTACTTC
j_call: TRBJ2-5
v_call: TRBV19
d_call: TRBD2
clone_size: few

cdr3_aa: CASSRDRGTGELFF
cdr3_nt: TGTGCCAGCAGCCGCGACAGGGGAACCGGGGAGCTGTTTTTT
j_call: TRBJ2-2
v_call: TRBV2
d_call: TRBD1
clone_size: many